The next 18 T cell receptor beta chains were all read from a single sample in a study of blood T cell repertoires in COVID-19. TCRdb's copy holds only in-frame clones and misses some; the assay was immunoSEQ multiplex PCR. This sample has some 93,000 clones; roughly three quarters occur once, and the top ten carry 24%. Sequenced material: peripheral blood. The receptor set was obtained from a human donor in a cohort sampled during active COVID-19.

V is TRBV28 and J is TRBJ1-2; possibly TRBD1 for D (6 bases). V lost 7 bases, J lost 2 bases, and 14 bases lay in between. Germline V gene sequence: CDR1 MDHEN, CDR2 SYDVKM. The CDR3 has 14 amino acids. This chain's CDR3 is CASTPAGANYGYTF. CDR3 nucleotides: TGTGCCAGCACCCCCGCAGGGGCGAACTATGGCTACACCTTC.

This clone was observed a single time. The chain couples TRBV27 to TRBJ2-1; 16 bases line up with TRBD2. The CDR3 extends over 19 amino acids. With V trimmed by 4 bases and J by 3 bases, 9 bases remained unmatched. CDR1 and CDR2 from the germline V gene are MNHEY and SMNVEV (reference sequence). In nucleotides, the CDR3 is TGTGCCAGCAGTTGGCAGGGACTAGCGGGAGGGCGCGTCTACAATGAGCAGTTCTTC. It codes for CASSWQGLAGGRVYNEQFF.

The CDR3 region has the DNA TGTGCCAGCAGCTCCAGGGTATCCGGGGAGCTGTTTTTT. This translates into CASSSRVSGELFF. The chain links TRBV7-2 to TRBJ2-2; TRBD1 is a possible D gene (5 bases). Germline V lookup: CDR1 SGHTA, CDR2 FQGNSA. CDR3 length: 13 amino acids. Between the trimmed V and J ends, which lost 4 bases and 6 bases, there was a span of 9 bases.

This clone came up a few times. J is TRBJ2-3 and V is TRBV6-1, with TRBD2 matching 14 bases. Germline values: CDR1 MNHNS, CDR2 SASEGT. The trim removed 1 base at V and 4 bases at J, leaving 10 bases unmatched. The CDR3 is 19 amino acids. CDR3: CASSEGGPGLAGAADTQYF. In DNA form, the CDR3 reads TGTGCCAGCAGTGAAGGAGGCCCGGGACTAGCGGGAGCCGCAGATACGCAGTATTTT.

The J gene is TRBJ2-1, the V gene TRBV7-8; D is undetermined. V shed 0 bases and J shed 3 bases, with 15 bases lying between them. Germline V gene data show CDR1 as SGHVS and CDR2 as FQNEAQ. The CDR3 consists of 17 residues. The CDR3 loop is CASSLAFLNEDYNEQFF. CDR3 in DNA: TGTGCCAGCAGCTTAGCATTCCTAAACGAGGACTACAATGAGCAGTTCTTC.

V and J are TRBV7-8 and TRBJ2-2; unclear D gene. The CDR3 has 14 amino acids. In germline, CDR1 is SGHVS, CDR2 FQNEAQ. Trimming stripped 5 bases from V and 6 bases from J, with 13 bases between. The CDR3 spells CASSNAGYAGELFF. DNA of the CDR3: TGTGCCAGCAGCAATGCAGGTTACGCCGGGGAGCTGTTTTTT.

J is TRBJ2-5 and V is TRBV5-4, with D perhaps matching TRBD2 (5 bases). Per the germline V gene, CDR1 is SGHNT and CDR2 is YYREEE (reference sequence). The V end was cut by 0 bases, the J end by 5 bases, with 8 bases between. The CDR3 contains 13 residues. The CDR3 nucleotides read TGTGCCAGCAGCTTGGAGGGAGTGGAGACCCAGTACTTC. The encoded protein is CASSLEGVETQYF.

This chain connects TRBV29-1 to TRBJ2-5, with 13 bases lining up with TRBD2. V lost 1 base, J lost 1 base, and 0 bases stayed unmatched. CDR1 is SQVTM and CDR2 is ANQGSEA in the germline V gene. The CDR3 spans 15 residues. CDR3 protein: CSVEGTSGGQETQYF. In DNA form, the CDR3 reads TGCAGCGTTGAAGGGACTAGCGGGGGCCAAGAGACCCAGTACTTC.

This clone was counted a few times. The rearrangement joins TRBV18 to TRBJ1-2; maybe TRBD1 (6 bases). The CDR3 is 13 residues long. The V gene lost 6 bases and the J gene lost 3 bases, with 11 bases spanning the gap. Germline loops: CDR1 KGHSH, CDR2 LQKENI. In nucleotides, the CDR3 is TGTGCCAGCTCCCGGGGGGCGGACTATGGCTACACCTTC. Translating gives CASSRGADYGYTF.

The J gene is TRBJ2-3, the V gene TRBV4-2, with no clear D. The CDR3 covers 13 residues. V lost 1 base and J 6 bases, leaving 8 bases between the germline ends. Germline-derived CDR1 and CDR2 are LGHNA and YNFKEQ. CDR3 in amino acids: CASSQGGLDTQYF. The DNA of the CDR3 is TGTGCCAGCAGCCAAGGAGGTTTGGATACGCAGTATTTT.

The chain recombines TRBV5-1 with TRBJ2-7, with D possibly being TRBD2 (5 bases). Germline CDR1 and CDR2: SGHRS and YFSETQ. V lost 0 bases and J 6 bases, leaving 13 bases between the germline ends. The CDR3 consists of 14 residues. CDR3 protein: CASSLDGESGEQYF. CDR3 coding DNA: TGCGCCAGCAGCTTGGACGGGGAGTCGGGCGAGCAGTACTTC.

This chain connects TRBV7-2 to TRBJ2-1; D unresolved. The CDR3 covers 13 residues. V lost 3 bases, J lost 5 bases, and 8 bases lay in between. Looked up from germline, CDR1 is SGHTA and CDR2 is FQGNSA. The CDR3 sequence: CASSFPRNNEQFF. CDR3 DNA sequence: TGTGCCAGCAGCTTTCCCAGGAACAATGAGCAGTTCTTC.

The chain carries TRBV3-1 (or the pseudogene TRBV3-2) and TRBJ2-1; 11 bases are a match to TRBD2. V gave up 4 bases and J gave up 9 bases; unmatched junction bases: 11. Looked up from germline, CDR1 is LGHDT and CDR2 is YNNKEL (reference sequence). CDR3 length equals 16 residues. In DNA form, the CDR3 reads TGTGCCAGCAGCCCCCAACTAGCGGGAGTTGGGAGTGAGCAGTTCTTC. Protein product: CASSPQLAGVGSEQFF.

The gene calls are TRBV14 and TRBJ2-1, with 12 nucleotides matching TRBD2. Germline V lookup: CDR1 SGHDN, CDR2 FVKESK. V lost 1 base and J lost 3; bases outside the gene matches: 1. CDR3 length: 16 residues. CDR3 in amino acids: CASSQGLAGDYNEQFF. Written as DNA, the CDR3 is TGTGCCAGCAGCCAAGGACTAGCGGGAGACTACAATGAGCAGTTCTTC.

The chain recombines TRBV7-8 with TRBJ2-7; 12 nucleotides align to TRBD2. The CDR3 loop spans 15 amino acids. The trim removed 6 bases at V and 2 bases at J, leaving 5 bases unmatched. Germline CDR1 is SGHVS and CDR2 is FQNEAQ. In DNA, the CDR3 is TGTGCCAGCAGGCGCACTAGCGGGGGGCCCTACGAGCAGTACTTC. Protein sequence: CASRRTSGGPYEQYF. Looking up the rest from reference TRBV7-8 and TRBJ2-7 gives the full variable domain: GAGVSQSPRYKVAKRGQDVALRCDPISGHVSLFWYQQALGQGPEFLTYFQNEAQLDKSGLPSDRFFAERPEGSVSTLKIQRTQQEDSAVYLCASRRTSGGPYEQYFGPGTRLTVT.

V is TRBV7-9 and J is TRBJ1-4; 8 bases agree with TRBD1. The V segment lost 5 bases and the J segment 1 base; nucleotides outside the gene matches: 9. The germline V gene encodes CDR1 SEHNR and CDR2 FQNEAQ (reference sequence). This CDR3 comprises 17 residues. The CDR3 loop is CASSPDRGDGTNEKLFF. DNA for the CDR3: TGTGCCAGCAGCCCCGACAGGGGCGACGGAACTAATGAAAAACTGTTTTTT.

The rearrangement joins TRBV5-1 to TRBJ2-3, with TRBD2 matching over 8 bases. Trimming removed 4 bases from V and 1 base from J; junction bases left unmatched: 8. Germline CDR1 SGHRS, CDR2 YFSETQ. The CDR3 length is 16 residues. CDR3 loop: CASSTQGAGGTDTQYF. The CDR3 nucleotides read TGCGCCAGCAGCACCCAGGGAGCGGGAGGCACAGATACGCAGTATTTT.

The chain is built from TRBV7-9 and TRBJ2-3, with unresolved D. This CDR3 is 14 amino acids long. The V gene lost 1 base and the J gene lost 2 bases, with 7 bases spanning the gap. The germline V gene encodes CDR1 SEHNR and CDR2 FQNEAQ (reference sequence). CDR3 bases: TGTGCCAGCAGCTTAGGAGCATTCACAGATACGCAGTATTTT. This codes for CASSLGAFTDTQYF.